These 23 T cell receptor beta chains originate from one sample sequenced in a study of circulating CD8 cells and anti-PD-1 response in melanoma. Live CD3+CD8+TCRalphabeta+ cells were sorted into four subsets by PD-1 and/or TIGIT. Using approximately 15 ng of total RNA, TCR libraries were made with the QIAseq Immune Repertoire TCR panel. TCRdb processed the reads anew with MiXCR; each CDR3 protein has one entry. The table has roughly 480 distinct CDR3 sequences, 8.5% to 9.5% seen once. The starting material was CD8+ T cells from PBMCs, obtained at baseline or after one month of anti-PD-1 therapy (not recorded which). The receptors were sampled from a human donor with melanoma.

This clonotype counts as large. The chain combines TRBV4-3 with TRBJ1-6; a possible D gene is TRBD1 (5 bases). The CDR3 extends over 15 amino acids. CDR1 LGHNA and CDR2 YSLEER come from the germline V gene. Trimming left V 0 bases short and J 10 bases short, with 13 bases between. The CDR3 loop reads CASSQDERDQSPLHF. The CDR3 DNA follows: TGCGCCAGCAGCCAAGATGAAAGGGACCAATCACCCCTCCACTTT.

This clonotype is medium-sized (0.01 to 0.1%) by share. The junction differs from germline at one of its ends, possibly a read error. The genes are TRBV7-7 and TRBJ2-7; 8 nucleotides line up with TRBD1. The length of the CDR3 is 15 residues. The germline V gene encodes CDR1 SSHAT and CDR2 FNYEAQ (reference sequence). This CDR3 is CASSLDGTGNYEQYF. The CDR3, as DNA: TGTGCTAGCAGCTTAGATGGGACAGGTAACTACGAGCAGTACTTC.

This clonotype has only a few counts. This chain joins TRBV9 and TRBJ2-1; possibly TRBD1 for D (6 bases). V was pared by 4 bases and J by 1 base, with 12 bases between. This CDR3 has 15 amino acids. Germline V gene data show CDR1 as SGDLS and CDR2 as YYNGEE. CDR3 DNA sequence: TGTGCCAGCAGCCCCGGACAGACTTCCTACAATGAGCAGTTCTTC. Protein product: CASSPGQTSYNEQFF.

This clonotype is large (0.1 to 1%) by share. This chain joins TRBV7-9 and TRBJ2-7; 9 positions match TRBD1. In germline, CDR1 is SEHNR, CDR2 FQNEAQ (reference sequence). Trimming cost V 7 bases and J 3 bases; bases outside gene matches: 10. The CDR3 spans 15 residues. Written as DNA, the CDR3 is TGTGCCAGCACGGACACCGGGACAGGGCACTACGAGCAGTACTTC. This sequence encodes CASTDTGTGHYEQYF.

The chain employs TRBV5-6 and TRBJ1-6; possibly TRBD1 for D (5 bases). The CDR3 length is 15 residues. Looked up from germline, CDR1 is SGHDT and CDR2 is YYEEEE. Trimming removed 0 bases at V and 10 bases at J, with 14 bases between. CDR3: CASSLGQGVGSPLHF. CDR3 DNA: TGTGCCAGCAGCTTGGGGCAGGGAGTAGGGTCACCCCTCCACTTT.

This clonotype was counted only a few times. The chain combines TRBV19 with TRBJ1-1, with D uncertain. There are 13 residues in the CDR3. The V end was cut by 5 bases, the J end by 2 bases, with 9 bases between. CDR1 is LNHDA, CDR2 SQIVND, per germline (reference sequence). The CDR3 loop reads CASSLTSNTEAFF. In DNA form, the CDR3 reads TGTGCCAGTAGTCTAACAAGTAACACTGAAGCTTTCTTT.

By share of the sample, this clonotype is large. The CDR3, as DNA: TGTGCCAGCAGCCCCGGACAGAACTCTGGGGCCAACGTCCTGACTTTC. Translating gives CASSPGQNSGANVLTF. The chain employs TRBV7-9 and TRBJ2-6; D is possibly TRBD1 (6 bases). V lost 5 bases, J lost 0 bases, and 11 bases lay in between. Germline CDR1 is SEHNR and CDR2 is FQNEAQ (reference sequence). The CDR3 is made up of 16 amino acids. The entire variable domain, with the rest obtained from reference TRBV7-9 and TRBJ2-6, is as follows: DTGVSQNPRHKITKRGQNVTFRCDPISEHNRLYWYRQTLGQGPEFLTYFQNEAQLEKSRLLSDRFSAERPKGSFSTLEIQRTEQGDSAMYLCASSPGQNSGANVLTFGAGSRLTVL.

By proportion, this clonotype is large. CDR3 amino acids: CASSEYVRDTDTQYF. CDR3 DNA: TGTGCCAGCAGTGAATACGTCAGAGACACAGATACGCAGTATTTT. This chain connects TRBV2 to TRBJ2-3; the D is unclear. CDR3 size: 15 residues. V lost 2 bases and J 2 bases, leaving 11 bases between the germline ends. CDR1 SNHLY and CDR2 FYNNEI come from the germline V gene.

In its sample, this clonotype ranks as large (0.1 to 1%). The chain combines TRBV12-3 or TRBV12-4 with TRBJ2-7, with a possible D match to TRBD2 (6 bases). The CDR3 is made up of 15 amino acids. V lost 6 bases and J 1 base, leaving 16 bases between the germline ends. CDR3: CASSRFSGPSYEQYF. CDR3 DNA sequence: TGTGCCAGCAGCCGTTTTAGCGGACCTTCCTACGAGCAGTACTTC.

This clonotype rates as large. V and J are TRBV4-1 and TRBJ2-5; 8 bases fit TRBD1. Germline V gives CDR1 MGHRA, CDR2 YSYEKL. This CDR3 contains 15 residues. The ends lost 0 bases at V and 7 bases at J; junction bases unmatched: 7. The CDR3 DNA is TGCGCCAGCAGCCAAGAGACAGGGGCCTTAGGGACCCAGTACTTC. Its translation: CASSQETGALGTQYF.

A few counts support this clonotype. The V and J genes are TRBV30 and TRBJ2-3, with 11 bases aligning to TRBD2. The ends lost 0 bases at V and 3 bases at J; junction bases unmatched: 5. CDR3 length equals 16 residues. Per the germline V gene, CDR1 is GTSNPN and CDR2 is SVGIG (reference sequence). CDR3 residues: CAWSVLAGGNTDTQYF. The CDR3 DNA sequence: TGTGCCTGGAGTGTCTTAGCGGGGGGGAATACAGATACGCAGTATTTT.

The V call is TRBV5-8, the J call TRBJ2-1; D call uncertain. The V end was cut by 1 base, the J end by 5 bases, with 7 bases between. CDR1 SGHTS and CDR2 YDEGEE come from the germline V gene. The CDR3 covers 13 residues. The CDR3 DNA is TGTGCCAGCAGCTTGTGGCGGAACAATGAGCAGTTCTTC. Its protein is CASSLWRNNEQFF.

This clonotype is labeled as large. The chain uses TRBV19 and TRBJ2-5, with TRBD1 identical over 8 bases. J was trimmed by 4 bases and V by 7 bases; bases with no gene match: 11. The CDR3 length is 15 residues. From germline, CDR1 is LNHDA and CDR2 SQIVND (reference sequence). This chain's CDR3 is CASKGQATSRETQYF. In DNA form, the CDR3 reads TGTGCCAGTAAGGGACAGGCGACATCCAGAGAGACCCAGTACTTC.

This chain connects TRBV12-3 or TRBV12-4 to TRBJ2-5; tentative D call: TRBD2 (7 bases). V lost 8 bases, J lost 7 bases, and 23 bases lay in between. The CDR3 contains 15 residues. This CDR3 reads CASGLWGGREGTQYF. The CDR3 nucleotides read TGTGCCAGCGGTCTCTGGGGGGGCCGCGAGGGGACCCAGTACTTC.

This clonotype is large within its sample. This CDR3 reads CASSSPGQENYGYTF. The CDR3 coding sequence is TGTGCCAGCAGCTCACCGGGACAGGAGAACTATGGCTACACCTTC. The rearrangement uses TRBV7-9 and TRBJ1-2, with TRBD1 matching over 8 bases. The trim removed 4 bases at V and 2 bases at J, leaving 6 bases unmatched. CDR3 length equals 15 residues. CDR1 is SEHNR and CDR2 is FQNEAQ in the germline V gene (reference sequence).

This clonotype is judged medium-sized. A much larger clone differs by one base, so this may be a read error. V is TRBV19 and J is TRBJ1-1; D gene unclear. Germline CDR1 reads LNHDA; CDR2 reads SQIVND (reference sequence). CDR3 length: 12 residues. V was trimmed by 9 bases and J by 6 bases, leaving 14 bases between them. The CDR3 is CASKTGSAEAFF. DNA for the CDR3: TGTGCCAGCAAGACGGGGAGCGCTGAAGCTTTCTTT.

In its sample, this clonotype ranks as large (0.1 to 1%). The chain couples TRBV25-1 to TRBJ2-2; tentatively, D is TRBD1 (6 bases). V was clipped by 8 bases and J by 7 bases, with 11 bases between them. Germline V CDR1 and CDR2: MGHDK, SYGVNS. The CDR3 is made up of 12 amino acids. CDR3 nucleotides: TGTGCCAGCGAACAGGGTATCGGGGAGCTGTTTTTT. This gives the protein CASEQGIGELFF.

V and J are TRBV28 and TRBJ1-5; TRBD1 matches at 7 bases. The CDR3 runs 17 residues. V shed 2 bases, J shed 2 bases, and the junction held 9 bases outside the gene matches. CDR1 MDHEN and CDR2 SYDVKM come from the germline V gene. This CDR3 is CASSLSEGARGNQPQHF. The CDR3 region has the DNA TGTGCCAGCAGTTTAAGTGAGGGGGCGAGGGGCAATCAGCCCCAGCATTTT.

This clonotype is judged medium-sized. V is TRBV28 and J is TRBJ2-3, with D uncertain. CDR1 and CDR2 (germline): MDHEN, SYDVKM. V gave up 5 bases and J gave up 2 bases, with 5 bases separating them. This CDR3 region has 12 residues. DNA of the CDR3: TGTGCCAGCAGTATAATCACAGATACGCAGTATTTT. Translating it yields CASSIITDTQYF.

This clonotype counts as hyperexpanded. The gene calls are TRBV6-1 and TRBJ2-4, with TRBD2 identical over 14 bases. Germline V lookup: CDR1 MNHNS, CDR2 SASEGT. The CDR3 contains 18 residues. V trimming: 4 bases; J trimming: 1 base; junction bases outside the gene matches: 6. CDR3 nucleotide sequence: TGTGCCAGCAGTGGAAGGACTAGCGGGGGGAACGCCAAAAACATTCAGTACTTC. It codes for CASSGRTSGGNAKNIQYF.

On this clonotype: A read error may be the cause here, since a much bigger clone is one base away. CDR3: CASSMQDRPQHF. In DNA form, the CDR3 reads TGTGCCAGTAGTATGCAGGATCGGCCCCAGCATTTT. The chain carries TRBV19 and TRBJ1-5; D gene ambiguous. The germline V and J ends were trimmed by 3 bases and 9 bases, with 9 bases remaining between them. Germline assignment: CDR1 LNHDA and CDR2 SQIVND (reference sequence). The CDR3 covers 12 residues. Using reference TRBV19 and TRBJ1-5 for the parts outside the CDR3, the full variable domain is DGGITQSPKYLFRKEGQNVTLSCEQNLNHDAMYWYRQDPGQGLRLIYYSQIVNDFQKGDIAEGYSVSREKKESFPLTVTSAQKNPTAFYLCASSMQDRPQHFGDGTRLSIL.

In its sample, this clonotype ranks as medium-sized (0.01 to 0.1%). The rearrangement joins TRBV21-1 to TRBJ1-1. TRBV21-1 represents a pseudogene. The CDR3 runs to 15 residues. CDR3 region: CASSNLQPMNTEAFF. The CDR3 coding sequence is TGTGCCAGCAGCAATCTACAACCGATGAACACTGAAGCTTTCTTT.

This clonotype was seen a handful of times. The chain joins TRBV9 to TRBJ1-1, with no clear D. The germline V and J ends were trimmed by 3 bases and 6 bases, with 12 bases remaining between them. This CDR3 comprises 13 residues. The germline V gene has CDR1 SGDLS and CDR2 YYNGEE. CDR3 residues: CASSAYAGPEAFF. DNA of the CDR3: TGTGCCAGCAGCGCGTACGCCGGGCCTGAAGCTTTCTTT. Based on the CDR3 plus reference TRBV9 and TRBJ1-1, the full variable domain is DSGVTQTPKHLITATGQRVTLRCSPRSGDLSVYWYQQSLDQGLQFLIQYYNGEERAKGNILERFSAQQFPDLHSELNLSSLELGDSALYFCASSAYAGPEAFFGQGTRLTVV.